The entry below gives a single TCR beta chain sequence along with its context. Antigen specificity is unknown. This specimen comes from a study of CD8 T cells in ankylosing spondylitis. Study-wide results and limits: Typical of ankylosing spondylitis blood, it appeared, was a TCR beta motif of under 10 highly homologous variants.

Between the trimmed V and J ends, which lost 5 bases and 8 bases, there was a span of 12 bases. The CDR3 loop spans 12 amino acids. MiXCR, applied by TCRdb to the 5' RACE reads, yields one record per CDR3 protein. Altogether 300,000 to 400,000 distinct CDR3 sequences are present, around 22% being singletons, with the ten largest covering around 16%. The source material was blood, either unsorted or a sorted T cell fraction (not recorded which). The source of this sequence is a male donor with ankylosing spondylitis. The chain couples TRBV12-3 or TRBV12-4 to TRBJ1-1; the D gene is possibly TRBD1 (6 bases). CDR3 loop: CASSPGGREAFF. The CDR3 DNA reads as TGTGCCAGCAGTCCCGGGGGGCGAGAAGCTTTCTTT.